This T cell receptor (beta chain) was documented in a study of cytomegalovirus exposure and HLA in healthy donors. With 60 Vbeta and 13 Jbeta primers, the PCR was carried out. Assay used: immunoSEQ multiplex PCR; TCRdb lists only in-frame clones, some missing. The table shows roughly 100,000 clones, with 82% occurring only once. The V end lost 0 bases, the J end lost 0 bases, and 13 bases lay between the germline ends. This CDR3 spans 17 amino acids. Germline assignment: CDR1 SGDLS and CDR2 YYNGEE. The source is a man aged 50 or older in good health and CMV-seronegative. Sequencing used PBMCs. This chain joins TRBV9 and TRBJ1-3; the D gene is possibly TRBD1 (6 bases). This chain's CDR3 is CASSVDPGAYSGNTIYF. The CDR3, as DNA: TGTGCCAGCAGCGTAGATCCAGGGGCTTACTCTGGAAACACCATATATTTT. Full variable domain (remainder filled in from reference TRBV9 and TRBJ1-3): DSGVTQTPKHLITATGQRVTLRCSPRSGDLSVYWYQQSLDQGLQFLIQYYNGEERAKGNILERFSAQQFPDLHSELNLSSLELGDSALYFCASSVDPGAYSGNTIYFGEGSWLTVV.